The 21 T cell receptor beta chains below were found in one sample sequenced in a study of human T cells and chemical hapten exposure. TCRdb re-called the RACE reads through MiXCR, storing one row per CDR3 protein. The table has about 190,000 distinct CDR3 sequences, around 23% seen once. Time point given: patch test 3, about 24 weeks after DPC sensitization. The treatment is: therapeutic diphenylcyclopropenone sensitization with weekly scalp DPC. The source was whole blood, collected in connection with sensitization to the hapten diphenylcyclopropenone (DPC). The receptors were gathered from a woman aged 35 to 49 with alopecia areata. Some clones in this sample may be carry-over from other donors' samples.

This clonotype occurred many times. V usage is TRBV2 and J usage is TRBJ1-5, with D uncertain. Germline CDR1 and CDR2: SNHLY and FYNNEI. The V and J ends lost 4 bases and 0 bases respectively, with 7 bases between them. The CDR3 loop spans 14 amino acids. The CDR3 region is CASSGTNSNQPQHF. CDR3 DNA sequence: TGTGCCAGCAGTGGGACGAATAGCAATCAGCCCCAGCATTTT.

This sequence joins TRBV6-5 and TRBJ2-7; D is unresolved. With 0 bases removed from V and 2 bases from J, the gap between germline ends came to 11 bases. CDR1 is MNHEY and CDR2 is SVGAGI in the germline V gene. This CDR3 has 15 amino acids. The CDR3 DNA reads TGTGCCAGCAGTTACTCGAATGTCGCAACCTACGAGCAGTACTTC. It is translated as CASSYSNVATYEQYF.

The chain joins TRBV20-1 to TRBJ2-5; D is uncertain. The CDR3 runs 11 residues. The ends were cut back, 6 bases at V and 5 bases at J, with 10 bases in the middle. The germline CDR1 and CDR2 sequences are DFQATT and SNEGSKA (reference sequence). The CDR3 reads CSAPPDETQYF. The CDR3 DNA reads as TGCAGTGCACCTCCCGATGAGACCCAGTACTTC.

This clonotype was seen many times. The J gene is TRBJ2-1, the V gene TRBV20-1, with 12 bases fitting TRBD2. The germline V gene has CDR1 DFQATT and CDR2 SNEGSKA (reference sequence). The V gene end was trimmed by 3 bases and the J gene end by 7 bases; junction bases not matched to a gene: 10. The CDR3 loop spans 16 amino acids. DNA of the CDR3: TGCAGTGCTAGCCCACTACTAGCGGGAGGTAAAAATGAGCAGTTCTTC. Its translation: CSASPLLAGGKNEQFF.

At least ten counts were recorded for this clonotype. The CDR3 loop is CSVDAGTGSYGYTF. The CDR3 DNA sequence: TGCAGCGTTGATGCCGGGACAGGGAGCTATGGCTACACCTTC. V gene TRBV29-1 combines with J gene TRBJ1-2; 9 nucleotides match TRBD1. Trimming at V came to 3 bases and at J to 4 bases, leaving 6 bases not matched to a gene. Germline V gene lookup returns CDR1 SQVTM and CDR2 ANQGSEA. This CDR3 is 14 amino acids long.

The CDR3 loop is CATSDLYGNEQFF. CDR3 bases: TGTGCCACCAGTGATTTGTACGGCAATGAGCAGTTCTTC. V and J are TRBV24-1 and TRBJ2-1; D call uncertain. Germline V gene lookup returns CDR1 KGHDR and CDR2 SFDVKD. This CDR3 spans 13 amino acids. V lost 0 bases and J lost 6, with 5 bases in between.

The gene calls are TRBV12-3 or TRBV12-4 and TRBJ1-2; a possible D gene is TRBD1 (6 bases). This CDR3 spans 14 amino acids. V was pared by 4 bases and J by 4 bases, with 13 bases between. The CDR3: CASSSQQGIYGYTF. In DNA form, the CDR3 reads TGTGCCAGCAGTTCCCAACAGGGAATCTATGGCTACACCTTC.

The genes are TRBV20-1 and TRBJ2-5; D not certain. Looked up from germline, CDR1 is DFQATT and CDR2 is SNEGSKA (reference sequence). V was pared by 1 base and J by 4 bases, with 7 bases between. CDR3 length: 12 residues. CDR3 region: CSARVGVETQYF. The DNA of the CDR3 is TGCAGTGCTAGAGTCGGAGTAGAGACCCAGTACTTC.

The J gene is TRBJ1-1, the V gene TRBV28, with D unresolved. CDR3 length equals 14 residues. V lost 2 bases and J 4 bases, leaving 11 bases between the germline ends. The germline CDR1 and CDR2 sequences are MDHEN and SYDVKM. In nucleotides, the CDR3 is TGTGCCAGCAGTTTAACGGGGTTCAGCACTGAAGCTTTCTTT. This gives the protein CASSLTGFSTEAFF.

The V call is TRBV9, the J call TRBJ2-7; the match to TRBD1 covers 7 bases. The CDR3 runs 16 residues. V dropped 2 bases and J dropped 4; count of bases not matched to a gene: 12. Germline V lookup: CDR1 SGDLS, CDR2 YYNGEE. Here the CDR3 DNA reads TGTGCCAGCAGCGTGCGCCGGGACAGCATTTTATACGAGCAGTACTTC. Translating gives CASSVRRDSILYEQYF.

This clonotype was detected a few times. This chain joins TRBV20-1 and TRBJ2-5; either TRBD1 or TRBD2 may supply D (6 bases each). Germline CDR1 reads DFQATT; CDR2 reads SNEGSKA (reference sequence). The CDR3 covers 14 residues. The chain's CDR3 is CSQIKQGGQETQYF. In DNA form, the CDR3 reads TGCAGCCAGATAAAACAGGGAGGCCAAGAGACCCAGTACTTC.

The chain carries TRBV6-6 and TRBJ1-2, with TRBD1 as a possible D gene (6 bases). This CDR3 region has 13 residues. The V and J ends lost 4 bases and 5 bases respectively, with 11 bases between them. CDR1 and CDR2 (germline): MNHNY, SVGAGI (reference sequence). The CDR3 sequence: CASSSLQGYGYTF. The CDR3 DNA reads as TGTGCCAGCAGTTCGCTACAGGGTTATGGCTACACCTTC.

This clonotype was counted a few times. The chain links TRBV20-1 to TRBJ2-7; no firm D call. This CDR3 has 12 amino acids. Trimming took 8 bases from V and 9 from J, leaving 20 bases between them. Germline CDR1 and CDR2: DFQATT and SNEGSKA (reference sequence). The CDR3 DNA is TGCAGTTTTTCAAGCCAAGCCCTGGGGCAGTACTTC. This gives the protein CSFSSQALGQYF.

The CDR3 DNA sequence: TGTGCCAGCAGCTCGGGGGCCCGAGGGTCCGGGGAGCTGTTTTTT. This gives the protein CASSSGARGSGELFF. The gene calls are TRBV7-9 and TRBJ2-2; D could derive from TRBD1 or TRBD2 (6 bases each). Germline V gene data show CDR1 as SEHNR and CDR2 as FQNEAQ (reference sequence). The V and J ends lost 4 bases and 6 bases respectively, with 15 bases between them. The CDR3 is 15 residues long.

This sequence joins TRBV5-1 and TRBJ2-1; 13 nucleotides align to TRBD2. Germline V lookup: CDR1 SGHRS, CDR2 YFSETQ. J lost 5 bases, V lost 3 bases, and 2 bases had no gene match. This CDR3 spans 15 amino acids. The CDR3 is CASSSGTSGDNEQFF. CDR3 coding DNA: TGCGCCAGCAGCTCGGGGACTAGCGGGGACAATGAGCAGTTCTTC.

This clonotype was picked up a small number of times. The gene calls are TRBV28 and TRBJ2-5; TRBD2 agrees at 9 bases. V trimming: 2 bases; J trimming: 3 bases; junction bases outside the gene matches: 7. Germline values: CDR1 MDHEN, CDR2 SYDVKM. CDR3 length: 16 amino acids. CDR3 in DNA: TGTGCCAGCAGTTTAGCCGGCGGGAGGGCTGAAGAGACCCAGTACTTC. As protein: CASSLAGGRAEETQYF.

V gene TRBV27 combines with J gene TRBJ1-3, with a tentative D call TRBD1 (5 bases). The germline gives CDR1 MNHEY, CDR2 SMNVEV (reference sequence). With 6 bases removed from V and 9 bases from J, the gap between germline ends came to 18 bases. The CDR3 consists of 14 residues. Here the CDR3 reads CASSLEASGGTIYF. CDR3 sequence (DNA): TGTGCCAGCAGCCTAGAGGCGAGCGGGGGCACCATATATTTT.

This clonotype was detected a few times. The chain has TRBV5-4 and TRBJ2-7, with 8 bases that match TRBD1. The CDR3 spans 15 residues. The junction had 7 bases not matched to a gene; V was cut back by 0 bases and J by 5 bases. The germline gives CDR1 SGHNT, CDR2 YYREEE (reference sequence). The CDR3 bases are TGTGCCAGCAGCTTGGCGATGGCAGGGGGCAACGAGCAGTACTTC. Residues: CASSLAMAGGNEQYF.

This clonotype was picked up many times. The chain combines TRBV5-6 with TRBJ1-6; D is unclear. CDR3 size: 15 residues. V was cut by 4 bases and J by 9 bases, with 17 bases left in between. Germline-derived CDR1 and CDR2 are SGHDT and YYEEEE. The CDR3 protein is CASSTRATVSSPLHF. CDR3 in DNA: TGTGCCAGCAGCACCCGGGCCACAGTTTCTTCACCCCTCCACTTT.

The table lists this clonotype with a few counts. The chain recombines TRBV9 with TRBJ2-3; D is undetermined. The V gene lost 3 bases and the J gene lost 5 bases, with 19 bases spanning the gap. There are 16 residues in the CDR3. Germline CDR1 and CDR2: SGDLS and YYNGEE. The CDR3 DNA reads TGTGCCAGCAGCGAGACCCCCCTGGGTGGGCGAGATACGCAGTATTTT. Translated: CASSETPLGGRDTQYF. The whole variable domain, remainder taken from reference TRBV9 and TRBJ2-3, is DSGVTQTPKHLITATGQRVTLRCSPRSGDLSVYWYQQSLDQGLQFLIQYYNGEERAKGNILERFSAQQFPDLHSELNLSSLELGDSALYFCASSETPLGGRDTQYFGPGTRLTVL.

The chain uses TRBV6-2 or TRBV6-3 and TRBJ2-5; 11 bases match TRBD1. J gave up 4 bases and V 2 bases, and 3 bases lay outside the gene matches. The CDR3 extends over 15 amino acids. Germline loops: CDR1 MNHEY, CDR2 SVGEGT. The CDR3 DNA reads TGTGCCAGCAGTTACGGCGGGACAGGGGGAGAGACCCAGTACTTC. This translates into CASSYGGTGGETQYF.